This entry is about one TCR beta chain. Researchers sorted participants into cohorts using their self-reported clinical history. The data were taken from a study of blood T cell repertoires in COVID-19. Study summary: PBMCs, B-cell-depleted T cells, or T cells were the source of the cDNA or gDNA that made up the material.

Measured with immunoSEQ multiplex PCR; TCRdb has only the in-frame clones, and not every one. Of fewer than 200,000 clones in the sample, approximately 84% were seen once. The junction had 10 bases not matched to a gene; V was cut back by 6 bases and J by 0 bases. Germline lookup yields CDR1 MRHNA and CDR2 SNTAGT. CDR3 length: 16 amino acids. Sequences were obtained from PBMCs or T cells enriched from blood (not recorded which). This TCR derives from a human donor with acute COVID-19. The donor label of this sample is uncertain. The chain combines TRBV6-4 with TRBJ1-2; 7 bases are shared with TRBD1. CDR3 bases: TGTGCCAGCAGCCCCGAAGGGGGCCAACCTAACTATGGCTACACCTTC. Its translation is CASSPEGGQPNYGYTF.